The next 20 T cell receptor beta chains were all read from a single sample in a study of T cell clones after liver transplantation. The assay was immunoSEQ multiplex PCR, and TCRdb's table has in-frame clones only and misses some. The sample yields 65,000 to 90,000 clones, around 90% seen once. Sequencing used CD4+ T cells from blood, obtained before liver transplant. Source of these receptors: a human donor who received a liver transplant.

The genes are TRBV11-3 and TRBJ2-7; 10 bases fit TRBD1. The CDR3 consists of 15 residues. Germline CDR1 and CDR2: SGHNT and YENEEA. The ends lost 5 bases at V and 4 bases at J; junction bases unmatched: 8. CDR3 sequence (DNA): TGTGCCAGCAGCATAGGGACAGGGGAACTTTACGAGCAGTACTTC. Amino acid sequence: CASSIGTGELYEQYF.

The chain is built from TRBV7-8 and TRBJ2-2, with D possibly TRBD1 on 6 matching bases. CDR1 and CDR2 from the germline V gene are SGHVS and FQNEAQ. The CDR3 spans 17 residues. The V end lost 0 bases, the J end lost 5 bases, and 16 bases lay between the germline ends. The CDR3 loop reads CASSLALAGVLTGELFF. As DNA, the CDR3 is TGTGCCAGCAGCTTAGCGTTGGCAGGGGTTTTGACCGGGGAGCTGTTTTTT.

The chain recombines TRBV7-3 with TRBJ2-2, with TRBD2 matching 8 bases. Trimming removed 3 bases from V and 1 base from J; junction bases left unmatched: 4. The germline V gene encodes CDR1 SGHTA and CDR2 FQGTGA. CDR3 size: 16 residues. In DNA, the CDR3 is TGTGCCAGCAGCTTCCTCGGGAGGGTGAACACCGGGGAGCTGTTTTTT. Its protein is CASSFLGRVNTGELFF.

This chain connects TRBV7-9 to TRBJ2-7, with TRBD1 identical over 7 bases. Germline V gives CDR1 SEHNR, CDR2 FQNEAQ (reference sequence). J lost 1 base, V lost 1 base, and 7 bases had no gene match. CDR3 length: 16 residues. CDR3 in DNA: TGTGCCAGCAGCTTAGTTCAGACAGGGTCATCCTACGAGCAGTACTTC. It is translated as CASSLVQTGSSYEQYF.

The chain has TRBV9 and TRBJ1-1; no clear D. Germline V gene sequence: CDR1 SGDLS, CDR2 YYNGEE. V lost 0 bases and J 1 base, leaving 10 bases between the germline ends. This CDR3 is built from 15 residues. The chain's CDR3 is CASSVGSLGNTEAFF. CDR3 in DNA: TGTGCCAGCAGCGTAGGTAGTTTGGGGAACACTGAAGCTTTCTTT.

The CDR3 bases are TGCGCCAGCAGCCCGGGACTAGCGGGGAACACAGATACGCAGTATTTT. This encodes CASSPGLAGNTDTQYF. The chain carries TRBV5-1 and TRBJ2-3; 13 bases are a match to TRBD2. Germline CDR1 SGHRS, CDR2 YFSETQ. The CDR3 length is 16 residues. Trimming removed 4 bases from V and 2 bases from J; junction bases left unmatched: 4.

The chain has TRBV19 and TRBJ1-1; weak D call: TRBD1 (6 bases). Germline V lookup: CDR1 LNHDA, CDR2 SQIVND (reference sequence). The CDR3 spans 17 residues. V was clipped by 3 bases and J by 0 bases, with 17 bases between them. CDR3 bases: TGTGCCAGTAGTATGAGGGTTGTCAGGGGCATGAACACTGAAGCTTTCTTT. Translating it yields CASSMRVVRGMNTEAFF.

In this sample, this clone turned up once. V gene TRBV28 combines with J gene TRBJ1-2, with D hard to call. This CDR3 spans 12 amino acids. CDR1 is MDHEN and CDR2 is SYDVKM in the germline V gene. V was clipped by 2 bases and J by 8 bases, with 9 bases between them. The CDR3 bases are TGTGCCAGCAGTTTAAGGGATTGGGGCTACACCTTC. Amino acids: CASSLRDWGYTF.

The rearrangement links TRBV7-9 to TRBJ2-5; D may be TRBD1 (5 bases). V lost 4 bases, J lost 0 bases, and 9 bases lay in between. The length of the CDR3 is 14 residues. Germline values: CDR1 SEHNR, CDR2 FQNEAQ (reference sequence). The CDR3 reads CASSSTVYQETQYF. CDR3 sequence (DNA): TGTGCCAGCAGCTCGACAGTGTACCAAGAGACCCAGTACTTC.

V gene TRBV4-3 combines with J gene TRBJ2-5; 8 bases line up with TRBD2. Germline-derived CDR1 and CDR2 are LGHNA and YSLEER. With V trimmed by 0 bases and J by 4 bases, 4 bases remained unmatched. This CDR3 has 15 residues. CDR3 protein: CASSQDPGGGETQYF. The CDR3 region has the DNA TGCGCCAGCAGCCAAGACCCCGGGGGGGGAGAGACCCAGTACTTC.

The chain employs TRBV28 and TRBJ2-1; TRBD2 matches 8 bases. The CDR3 consists of 17 residues. Germline trimming cut 5 bases from V and 2 bases from J; bases unmatched to any gene: 11. In germline, CDR1 is MDHEN, CDR2 SYDVKM. The CDR3 loop is CASSRTTSSGPYNEQFF. CDR3 bases: TGTGCCAGCAGTCGAACAACATCTAGCGGGCCCTACAATGAGCAGTTCTTC. Looking up the rest from reference TRBV28 and TRBJ2-1 gives the full variable domain: DVKVTQSSRYLVKRTGEKVFLECVQDMDHENMFWYRQDPGLGLRLIYFSYDVKMKEKGDIPEGYSVSREKKERFSLILESASTNQTSMYLCASSRTTSSGPYNEQFFGPGTRLTVL.

The CDR3 bases are TGTGCCAGCAGTAAGGACTTCCGCGGGAGGACCAAGCAGTACTTC. This translates into CASSKDFRGRTKQYF. This rearrangement joins TRBV7-2 to TRBJ2-7, with 8 bases aligning to TRBD2. This CDR3 region has 15 residues. The germline V gene has CDR1 SGHTA and CDR2 FQGNSA. V lost 6 bases to trimming and J lost 8 bases; unmatched junction nucleotides: 15.

This chain joins TRBV5-1 and TRBJ2-1, with TRBD2 identical over 16 bases. The CDR3 length is 16 residues. CDR1 and CDR2 (germline): SGHRS, YFSETQ. V shed 3 bases, J shed 10 bases, and the junction held 7 bases outside the gene matches. The CDR3 sequence is CASSSGLAGGHGEQFF. The DNA for the CDR3 is TGCGCCAGCAGCTCGGGACTAGCGGGAGGGCACGGGGAGCAGTTCTTC.

In DNA form, the CDR3 reads TGTGCCAGCAGCTTTGCCGGGAGGCTAGATACGCAGTATTTT. Protein product: CASSFAGRLDTQYF. The gene calls are TRBV11-2 and TRBJ2-3; 7 nucleotides agree with TRBD2. CDR1 and CDR2 (germline): SGHAT, FQNNGV. The length of the CDR3 is 14 residues. The junction had 5 bases not matched to a gene; V was cut back by 3 bases and J by 5 bases.

V and J are TRBV5-1 and TRBJ2-7; D gene ambiguous. The ends were cut back, 4 bases at V and 2 bases at J, with 19 bases in the middle. The CDR3 is 16 residues long. The germline gives CDR1 SGHRS, CDR2 YFSETQ. CDR3 DNA: TGCGCCAGCAGCAGCAGACGGAACTCCCTTACCTACGAGCAGTACTTC. It codes for CASSSRRNSLTYEQYF.

This chain connects TRBV2 to TRBJ2-7, with 7 bases that match TRBD1. Germline values: CDR1 SNHLY, CDR2 FYNNEI. The ends lost 4 bases at V and 4 bases at J; junction bases unmatched: 1. The CDR3 totals 12 residues. The CDR3 loop reads CASSAQGYEQYF. CDR3 DNA sequence: TGTGCCAGCAGTGCACAGGGGTACGAGCAGTACTTC.

The chain couples TRBV7-9 to TRBJ2-7; possible D gene TRBD2, 7 bases. The CDR3 is made up of 17 amino acids. Germline assignment: CDR1 SEHNR and CDR2 FQNEAQ (reference sequence). V lost 0 bases, J lost 0 bases, and 15 bases lay in between. CDR3 sequence reads: CASSLAFRGGRSYEQYF. As DNA, the CDR3 is TGTGCCAGCAGCTTAGCCTTTAGGGGGGGCCGCTCCTACGAGCAGTACTTC.

The chain combines TRBV4-3 with TRBJ1-2; D gene unclear. The CDR3 length is 15 residues. Trimming shortened V by 0 bases and J by 8 bases, and 16 bases separated the two germline ends. Per germline, CDR1 LGHNA and CDR2 YSLEER. Here the CDR3 reads CASSQDPGFLGGYTF. For the CDR3, the DNA is TGCGCCAGCAGCCAAGATCCGGGATTTTTGGGGGGCTACACCTTC.

This rearrangement joins TRBV27 to TRBJ2-7; 7 bases fit TRBD1. The V gene end was trimmed by 5 bases and the J gene end by 2 bases; junction bases not matched to a gene: 6. The CDR3 totals 14 residues. CDR1 MNHEY and CDR2 SMNVEV come from the germline V gene (reference sequence). CDR3 nucleotides: TGTGCCAGCAGTAACCGGGACAGCACCTACGAGCAGTACTTC. This gives the protein CASSNRDSTYEQYF.

The chain uses TRBV11-2 and TRBJ2-7; D gene uncertain. This CDR3 is 14 amino acids long. Looked up from germline, CDR1 is SGHAT and CDR2 is FQNNGV. With 2 bases removed from V and 4 bases from J, the gap between germline ends came to 12 bases. Here the CDR3 DNA reads TGTGCCAGCAGCTTAACCTCGGACGTGTACGAGCAGTACTTC. Its protein is CASSLTSDVYEQYF.